This TCR beta chain was obtained from a study of T-cell reconstitution after alpha-beta-depleted transplantation in children. This clonotype was observed a few times. The CDR3 runs to 15 residues. Germline CDR1 reads MGHRA; CDR2 reads YSYEKL. Trimming removed 3 bases from V and 7 bases from J; junction bases left unmatched: 7. Unique molecular identifiers were built into the TCRbeta library. TCRdb re-analysed the PCR reads in MiXCR, keeping a single row per CDR3 protein. The sample records nearly 550,000 distinct CDR3 sequences, approximately 20% being singletons. The sequence came from a human donor who donated a stem cell graft to a child with acute lymphoblastic leukemia. V is TRBV4-1 and J is TRBJ2-2; 8 bases are a match to TRBD1. The specimen comprised PBMCs from the stem cell graft donor, sampled from the stem cell graft. In DNA form, the CDR3 reads TGCGCCAGCAGCCATTTCCAGGGGGCCGGCGGGGAGCTGTTTTTT. The encoded protein is CASSHFQGAGGELFF.